Sequencing of this T cell receptor beta chain was carried out in a study of beta chain features in type 1 diabetes. Study overall: Healthy donors, compared against patients, showed similar age, gender and cell yields.

Study findings and constraints: Naive, central memory and regulatory TCRB repertoires appeared more similar among patients than healthy donors. Among all four CD4+ subsets, Type 1 diabetes patients had TCRB CDR3s that were moderately but significantly shorter.

Trimming removed 0 bases at V and 11 bases at J, with 13 bases between. Germline V gives CDR1 SGHDN, CDR2 FVKESK. The length of the CDR3 is 13 residues. What was sequenced were expressed TCRB transcripts, since all of the isolated RNA had been reverse transcribed. Here immunoSEQ multiplex PCR was the method, and the copy in TCRdb shows in-frame clones only, minus some. The sample includes around 180,000 clones, around 7.8% seen only once; the top ten take approximately 0.85%. One heparinised blood draw, averaging about 116 mL, came from each donor. As for this clone: Antigen unknown.

Material: central memory CD4+ T cells from blood. The V call is TRBV14, the J call TRBJ1-1; no reliable D call. The clonotype was recovered from a woman between 40 and 50 years old with type 1 diabetes. DNA of the CDR3: TGTGCCAGCAGCCAAGACTGGGCCACCGGCGCTTTCTTT. This codes for CASSQDWATGAFF.